This passage covers 10 T cell receptor beta chains from one sample sequenced in a study of cytotoxic CD8 clonotypes in ibrutinib-treated CLL. Profiling relied on immunoSEQ multiplex PCR, and the TCRdb table lists in-frame clones only, not all of them. The sample lists roughly 130,000 clones, around three quarters occurring once. The specimen comprised PBMCs, sampled after 12 months of ibrutinib treatment. These receptors were collected from a human donor with chronic lymphocytic leukemia.

The V call is TRBV7-8, the J call TRBJ1-2; a weak D match, TRBD1 (6 bases). The V end lost 2 bases, the J end lost 6 bases, and 7 bases lay between the germline ends. The CDR3 runs to 12 residues. Germline values: CDR1 SGHVS, CDR2 FQNEAQ. CDR3 loop: CASSLHRDGYTF. The CDR3 DNA is TGTGCCAGCAGCTTACACAGGGATGGCTACACCTTC.

The chain combines TRBV7-9 with TRBJ2-7; no clear D. Germline values: CDR1 SEHNR, CDR2 FQNEAQ (reference sequence). The ends were cut back, 0 bases at V and 1 base at J, with 7 bases in the middle. This CDR3 spans 14 amino acids. CDR3 protein: CASSLATGSYEQYF. The CDR3 DNA sequence: TGTGCCAGCAGCTTAGCGACTGGTTCCTACGAGCAGTACTTC.

The chain links TRBV28 to TRBJ2-7; 7 nucleotides agree with TRBD2. This CDR3 has 11 amino acids. Germline V gene lookup returns CDR1 MDHEN and CDR2 SYDVKM. The V segment lost 3 bases and the J segment 7 bases; nucleotides outside the gene matches: 0. The CDR3 sequence is CASSFGGEQYF. CDR3 DNA: TGTGCCAGCAGTTTCGGGGGGGAGCAGTACTTC. The full variable domain, its missing parts supplied by reference TRBV28 and TRBJ2-7, is DVKVTQSSRYLVKRTGEKVFLECVQDMDHENMFWYRQDPGLGLRLIYFSYDVKMKEKGDIPEGYSVSREKKERFSLILESASTNQTSMYLCASSFGGEQYFGPGTRLTVT.

This sequence joins TRBV7-2 and TRBJ2-5; D possibly corresponds to TRBD2 (6 bases). This CDR3 contains 14 residues. The V end was cut by 5 bases, the J end by 4 bases, with 14 bases between. Germline loops: CDR1 SGHTA, CDR2 FQGNSA. This chain's CDR3 is CASSPAGGTETQYF. Here the CDR3 DNA reads TGTGCCAGCAGCCCTGCGGGCGGGACAGAGACCCAGTACTTC.

This chain links TRBV11-1 with TRBJ2-7, with D perhaps matching TRBD2 (5 bases). V gave up 3 bases and J gave up 3 bases, with 12 bases separating them. The germline gives CDR1 SGHAT, CDR2 FQDESV (reference sequence). This CDR3 contains 14 residues. The CDR3 is CASSFWPGNYEQYF. Here the CDR3 DNA reads TGTGCCAGCAGCTTTTGGCCGGGAAACTACGAGCAGTACTTC.

The chain combines TRBV14 with TRBJ1-2; D gene uncertain. V lost 3 bases, J lost 2 bases, and 7 bases lay in between. The CDR3 is made up of 13 amino acids. Germline CDR1 reads SGHDN; CDR2 reads FVKESK. The CDR3, as DNA: TGTGCCAGCAGCCAGGACCGGAACTATGGCTACACCTTC. This encodes CASSQDRNYGYTF.

J is TRBJ2-7 and V is TRBV6-5; possibly TRBD2 for D (6 bases). CDR1 and CDR2 (germline): MNHEY, SVGAGI. The CDR3 consists of 13 residues. The germline V and J ends were trimmed by 6 bases and 3 bases, with 12 bases remaining between them. The CDR3 DNA sequence: TGTGCCAGCAGGAGTAGCGGCTTCTACGAGCAGTACTTC. This encodes CASRSSGFYEQYF.

This chain connects TRBV23-1 to TRBJ2-7; 7 bases map to TRBD1. TRBV23-1 is an ORF, with its function uncertain. This CDR3 has 18 amino acids. The V gene end was trimmed by 8 bases and the J gene end by 1 base; junction bases not matched to a gene: 20. DNA for the CDR3: TGCGCCAGCCGGGAACGAGACAGGGTAAGATACTTTTCCTACGAGCAGTACTTC. It codes for CASRERDRVRYFSYEQYF.

This chain joins TRBV19 and TRBJ2-3; 7 bases line up with TRBD2. Germline lookup yields CDR1 LNHDA and CDR2 SQIVND (reference sequence). Losses at the gene ends were 3 bases for V and 0 bases for J; bases not matched to a gene: 12. The CDR3 covers 18 residues. CDR3 residues: CASSIGSSSGASTDTQYF. CDR3 nucleotide sequence: TGTGCCAGTAGTATCGGGAGTTCCAGCGGGGCCAGCACAGATACGCAGTATTTT.

This chain joins TRBV6-5 and TRBJ2-7; TRBD2 matches 8 bases. This CDR3 is built from 14 residues. In germline, CDR1 is MNHEY, CDR2 SVGAGI. V dropped 5 bases and J dropped 0; count of bases not matched to a gene: 3. The CDR3 coding sequence is TGTGCCAGCAGTCCGGGGACTAGCTCCTACGAGCAGTACTTC. Translation gives CASSPGTSSYEQYF.